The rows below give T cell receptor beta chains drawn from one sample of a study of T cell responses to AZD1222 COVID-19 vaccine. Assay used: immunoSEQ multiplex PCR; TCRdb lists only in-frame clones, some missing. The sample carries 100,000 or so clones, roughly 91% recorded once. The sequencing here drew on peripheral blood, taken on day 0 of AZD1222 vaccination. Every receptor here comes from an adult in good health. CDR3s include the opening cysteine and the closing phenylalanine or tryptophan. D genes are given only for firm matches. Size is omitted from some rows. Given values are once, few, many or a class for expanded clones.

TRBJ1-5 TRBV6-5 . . CASRKDPYSNQPQHF TGTGCCAGCAGGAAGGACCCGTATAGCAATCAGCCCCAGCATTTT
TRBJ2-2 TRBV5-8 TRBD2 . CASSLELAGTGELFF TGTGCCAGCAGCTTGGAACTAGCGGGGACCGGGGAGCTGTTTTTT
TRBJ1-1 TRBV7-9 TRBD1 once CASSLTGGRTEAFF TGTGCCAGCAGCTTAACAGGGGGAAGAACTGAAGCTTTCTTT
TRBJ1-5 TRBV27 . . CASSFSGNQPQHF TGTGCCAGCAGTTTCTCGGGAAATCAGCCCCAGCATTTT
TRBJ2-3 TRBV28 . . CASSLVLKSYLTDTQYF TGTGCCAGCAGTTTAGTCCTCAAGTCTTACCTCACAGATACGCAGTATTTT
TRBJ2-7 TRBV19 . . CASTDKRYEQYF TGTGCCAGTACCGACAAGCGCTACGAGCAGTACTTC
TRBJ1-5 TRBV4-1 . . CASSQRSGTYENQPQHF TGCGCCAGCAGCCAAAGATCCGGGACATACGAAAATCAGCCCCAGCATTTT
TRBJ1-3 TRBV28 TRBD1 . CASQQGNRNTIYF TGTGCCAGTCAACAGGGGAACCGAAACACCATATATTTT
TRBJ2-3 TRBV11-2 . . CASSSTPVSTDTQYF TGTGCCAGCAGCTCGACACCTGTCAGCACAGATACGCAGTATTTT
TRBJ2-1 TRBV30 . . CAWSKDPRGYGEQFF TGTGCCTGGAGTAAAGACCCCCGTGGATATGGTGAGCAGTTCTTC
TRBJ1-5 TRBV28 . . CASSWGRYSNQPQHF TGTGCCAGCAGTTGGGGCAGATATAGCAATCAGCCCCAGCATTTT
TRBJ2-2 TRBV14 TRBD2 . CASSHRLAGGGTGELFF TGTGCCAGCAGCCACAGACTAGCGGGAGGTGGCACCGGGGAGCTGTTTTTT
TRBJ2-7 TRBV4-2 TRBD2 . CASSQDSSGYEQYF TGTGCCAGCAGCCAAGATTCTAGCGGCTACGAGCAGTACTTC
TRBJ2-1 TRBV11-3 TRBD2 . CASSITGLAGLNEQFF TGTGCCAGCAGCATTACGGGACTAGCGGGACTGAATGAGCAGTTCTTC
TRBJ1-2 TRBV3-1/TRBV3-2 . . CASSHQGKDGYTF TGTGCCAGCAGCCATCAGGGGAAAGATGGCTACACCTTC
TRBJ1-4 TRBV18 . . CASSPSEGGRGEKLFF TGTGCCAGCTCACCTTCAGAGGGGGGCCGAGGGGAAAAACTGTTTTTT
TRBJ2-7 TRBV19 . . CASSADYEQYF TGTGCCAGCTCCGCGGACTACGAGCAGTACTTC
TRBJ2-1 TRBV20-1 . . CSARDVWGQFF TGCAGTGCTAGAGACGTCTGGGGGCAGTTCTTC
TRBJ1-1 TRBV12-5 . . CASGKDLNTEAFF TGTGCTAGTGGCAAAGACCTGAACACTGAAGCTTTCTTT
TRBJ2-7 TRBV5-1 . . CASSLTNSYEQYF TGCGCCAGCAGTTTGACTAACTCCTACGAGCAGTACTTC
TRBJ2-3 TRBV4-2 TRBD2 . CASSLREGTDTQYF TGTGCCAGCAGCCTGCGGGAGGGCACAGATACGCAGTATTTT
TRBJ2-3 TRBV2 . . CAYGLYTQYF TGTGCCTACGGTCTATATACGCAGTATTTT
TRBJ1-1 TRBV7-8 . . CASSTKGQGAEAFF TGTGCCAGCAGCACGAAGGGACAAGGCGCTGAAGCTTTCTTT
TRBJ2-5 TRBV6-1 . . CASSEEARSSGLAQYF TGTGCCAGCAGTGAAGAGGCCAGGTCCTCCGGATTGGCCCAGTACTTC
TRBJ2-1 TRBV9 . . CASSVAGALYNEQFF TGTGCCAGCAGCGTAGCGGGGGCACTATACAATGAGCAGTTCTTC
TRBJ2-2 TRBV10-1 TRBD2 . CASSGASGPYSAGELFF TGCGCCAGCAGTGGGGCTAGCGGGCCTTATTCGGCCGGGGAGCTGTTTTTT
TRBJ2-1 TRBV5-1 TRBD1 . CASSPGQGNNEQFF TGCGCCAGCAGCCCGGGACAGGGCAACAATGAGCAGTTCTTC
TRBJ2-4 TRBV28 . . CASSFGRDGAKNIQYF TGTGCCAGCAGTTTCGGGCGGGATGGGGCCAAAAACATTCAGTACTTC
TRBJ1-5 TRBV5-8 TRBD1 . CASSIDRGGPQHF TGTGCCAGCAGCATCGACAGGGGGGGGCCCCAGCATTTT
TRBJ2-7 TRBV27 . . CASSLRGNYEQYF TGTGCCAGCAGCTTGCGCGGGAACTACGAGCAGTACTTC
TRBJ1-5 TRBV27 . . CASSSHGGQPQHF TGTGCCAGCAGTTCCCACGGGGGTCAGCCCCAGCATTTT
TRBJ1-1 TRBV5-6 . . CASTPGQPGTEAFF TGTGCCAGCACTCCGGGACAACCTGGGACTGAAGCTTTCTTT
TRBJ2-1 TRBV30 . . CAWSEGIRQFF TGTGCCTGGAGTGAGGGGATAAGACAGTTCTTC
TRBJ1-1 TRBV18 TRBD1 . CASSPSRGANTEAFF TGTGCCAGCTCACCAAGCAGGGGGGCGAACACTGAAGCTTTCTTT
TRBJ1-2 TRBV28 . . CASSLARQGYTF TGTGCCAGCAGTTTAGCCCGACAGGGCTACACCTTC
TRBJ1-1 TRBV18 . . CASSLGHSNTEAFF TGTGCCAGCTCACTTGGACATTCGAACACTGAAGCTTTCTTT
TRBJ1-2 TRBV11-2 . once CASSFGGELGYGYTF TGTGCCAGCAGCTTTGGCGGAGAACTTGGCTATGGCTACACCTTC
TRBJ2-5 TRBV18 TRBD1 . CASSPGTGLQETQYF TGTGCCAGCTCACCCGGGACAGGGTTGCAAGAGACCCAGTACTTC
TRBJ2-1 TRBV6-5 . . CASSPEAYNEQFF TGTGCCAGCAGCCCGGAGGCCTACAATGAGCAGTTCTTC
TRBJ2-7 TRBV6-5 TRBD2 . CASSWVGLAGGNEQYF TGTGCCAGCAGTTGGGTGGGACTAGCGGGAGGGAACGAGCAGTACTTC
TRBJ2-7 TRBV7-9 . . CASSDPNLPAYEQYF TGTGCCAGCAGCGACCCGAACCTCCCGGCCTACGAGCAGTACTTC
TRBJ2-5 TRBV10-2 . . CASSESGVETQYF TGCGCCAGCAGTGAATCAGGGGTCGAGACCCAGTACTTC
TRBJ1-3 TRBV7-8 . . CASAANGNTIYF TGTGCCAGCGCGGCGAACGGAAACACCATATATTTT
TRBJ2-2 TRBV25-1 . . CASTLNWAGELFF TGTGCCAGCACCCTGAACTGGGCCGGGGAGCTGTTTTTT
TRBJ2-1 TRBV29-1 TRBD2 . CSVASGVSYNEQFF TGCAGCGTGGCTAGCGGGGTCTCCTACAATGAGCAGTTCTTC
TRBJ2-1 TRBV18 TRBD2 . CASSPPPGLAGRRNEQFF TGTGCCAGCTCACCACCCCCGGGACTAGCGGGGAGAAGGAATGAGCAGTTCTTC
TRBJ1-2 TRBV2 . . CASSEAAGYSGYTF TGTGCCAGCAGTGAAGCAGCAGGGTACTCTGGCTACACCTTC
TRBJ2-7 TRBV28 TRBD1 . CASSPPPGQGRHEQYF TGTGCCAGCAGTCCACCTCCGGGACAGGGGAGGCACGAGCAGTACTTC
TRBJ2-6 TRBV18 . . CASSPLELGGANVLTF TGTGCCAGCTCACCGCTAGAGCTAGGTGGGGCCAACGTCCTGACTTTC
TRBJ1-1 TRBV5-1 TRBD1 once CASSLNSGTGRTEAFF TGCGCCAGCAGCTTGAATTCCGGGACAGGAAGAACTGAAGCTTTCTTT
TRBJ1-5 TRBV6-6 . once CASSDSTGTRNQPQHF TGTGCCAGCAGTGACTCAACAGGGACCCGCAATCAGCCCCAGCATTTT
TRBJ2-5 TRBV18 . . CASSPGYQETQYF TGTGCCAGCTCACCCGGGTACCAAGAGACCCAGTACTTC
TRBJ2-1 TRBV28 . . CASRLFISNNEQFF TGTGCCAGCAGGCTCTTCATTAGCAACAATGAGCAGTTCTTC
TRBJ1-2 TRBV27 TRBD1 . CASSRQGNLLRGYTF TGTGCCAGCAGTAGACAGGGGAACTTGCTACGGGGCTACACCTTC